This TCR beta chain was recovered during a study of blood T cell repertoires in COVID-19. The overall study: There were acute and convalescent COVID-19 samples, and they came from the United States, Italy and Spain. PBMCs, B-cell-depleted T cells, or T cells provided the cDNA or gDNA that made up the material.

The V and J ends lost 5 bases and 4 bases respectively, with 9 bases between them. The length of the CDR3 is 12 residues. In germline, CDR1 is MGHDK, CDR2 SYGVNS. As originally analysed: It was from reference gene primer amplification that nucleated cell counts were estimated. Some clones are missing from TCRdb's copy, which holds only in-frame ones; the method was immunoSEQ multiplex PCR. That table is the source of V, J and clone size, and D and trimming were worked out from the DNA. The table includes about 170,000 clones, about 74% detected once. Sample: peripheral blood. This TCR was recovered from a man between 60 and 75 years old with acute or convalescent COVID-19. J is TRBJ2-7 and V is TRBV25-1, with D hard to call. The CDR3 coding sequence is TGTGCCAGCAGTCCGGCAGGATACGAGCAGTACTTC. This translates into CASSPAGYEQYF.